The present T cell receptor beta chain was sequenced within a study of CD8+ T cells in alopecia areata. Notes on the study in general: Sequencing of scalp tissue also captures the resident alphabeta T cells of normal skin. An increase in clonality over normal scalp was evident in lesional scalp, especially alopecia totalis/universalis.

In the case of this clone: What it recognizes is unknown.

Collection of lesional scalp punch biopsies and peripheral blood was performed in alopecia areata patients. Sorting of PBMCs yielded the CD4+ and CD8+ T cells. J was trimmed by 1 base and V by 0 bases; bases with no gene match: 3. Germline CDR1 reads SGHRS; CDR2 reads YFSETQ. The CDR3 is 16 amino acids. Extracted from the samples, RNA was reverse transcribed into cDNA to serve as the sequencing template. This table comes from immunoSEQ multiplex PCR, and its TCRdb copy is limited to in-frame clones, with some not included. Found here are some 82,000 clones, about 51% of them singletons; the top ten hold approximately 5.7%.

V usage is TRBV5-1 and J usage is TRBJ2-4; 8 positions agree with TRBD2. Sequences were obtained from NKG2D-high CD8+ T cells sorted from blood. This receptor was identified in a human donor with alopecia areata. This chain's CDR3 is CASSLEGLVAKNIQYF. DNA of the CDR3: TGCGCCAGCAGCTTGGAGGGACTAGTGGCCAAAAACATTCAGTACTTC.